This entry describes one TCR beta chain. This entry comes from a study of shared clonotypes between healthy human individuals. Looking at the study overall: Per-donor plates numbered three CD4 naive, three CD4 memory, two CD8 naive and one CD8 memory.

Using immunoSEQ multiplex PCR, the repertoire was profiled, and TCRdb retains in-frame clones only, with some absent. The table records 2 million to 2.5 million clones, approximately 94% of them present only once. The clonotype originates from a man between 18 and 29 years old in good health. Sequencing was carried out using naive CD4+ T cells sorted from blood. The subset here: CD45RA+ positively selected.

CDR3 in amino acids: CASSYFTSTDTQYF. The CDR3 region has the DNA TGTGCCAGCAGTTACTTTACTAGCACAGATACGCAGTATTTT. The J gene is TRBJ2-3, the V gene TRBV6-5; D is unclear. In germline, CDR1 is MNHEY, CDR2 SVGAGI. The CDR3 runs 14 residues. The V and J ends lost 1 base and 0 bases respectively, with 5 bases between them.